This TCR beta chain is from a study of blood T cells in healthy people across ages. A second PCR of about 6 to 12 cycles used a sample-barcoded 5' primer and a J-beta primer mix. Each TCR beta cDNA got a 12-nucleotide random molecular identifier. CDR3-containing paired-end reads numbering at least 2.5 million came from each sample. TCRdb processed the 5' RACE reads anew with MiXCR; each CDR3 protein has one entry. The repertoire has approximately 900,000 distinct CDR3 sequences, about 29% of them found once; the top ten carry roughly a tenth. The V gene lost 3 bases and the J gene lost 1 base, with 9 bases spanning the gap. CDR1 and CDR2 (germline): DFQATT, SNEGSKA (reference sequence). The length of the CDR3 is 13 residues. This sample also belongs to another study, concerning T cells of mothers and their children. According to that study: Donation was provided by three healthy Caucasian mothers along with their six children. There were no persistent microchimeric T cell clones detected.

The origin of this receptor is a middle-aged woman in good health. This chain links TRBV20-1 with TRBJ1-2, with D unclear. The sequenced sample consisted of blood. Written as DNA, the CDR3 is TGCAGTGCTAGGGAGCCCAATAACTATGGCTACACCTTC. It codes for CSAREPNNYGYTF.